Listed below are T cell receptor beta chains from one sample, sequenced in a study of spatial heterogeneity in lung cancer. TCRdb reprocessed the 5' RACE reads with MiXCR, giving one entry per CDR3 protein. The data contain about 100,000 distinct CDR3 sequences, nearly 4.5% of them seen just once; the ten biggest clones take up 21%. Sequences were derived from lung tumor tissue, sampled at surgery. The source of these receptors is a male donor with early-stage non-small cell lung cancer. The CDR3 runs from the conserved cysteine through the conserved F or W. D genes are given only for firm matches. The size of a clone is reported for some rows only, either as once, few or many, or as a class for expanded clones.

CDR3: CASSQVPGGVDGYTF
DNA: TGTGCCAGCAGCCAAGTTCCAGGGGGAGTGGATGGCTACACCTTC
D: TRBD1
V: TRBV14
size: -
J: TRBJ1-2

CDR3: CASSLAGAVDGELFF
DNA: TGTGCCAGCAGTTTAGCGGGAGCCGTGGACGGGGAGCTGTTTTTT
D: TRBD2
V: TRBV6-2/TRBV6-3
size: few
J: TRBJ2-2

CDR3: CASRDWFSGRSAAKNIQYF
DNA: TGTGCCAGCAGGGACTGGTTTAGCGGGAGAAGTGCGGCCAAAAACATTCAGTACTTC
D: TRBD2
V: TRBV2
size: many
J: TRBJ2-4

CDR3: CASSLPITGTSSGEQYF
DNA: TGTGCCAGCAGTTTACCTATCACCGGGACTAGCTCCGGCGAGCAGTACTTC
D: TRBD2
V: TRBV28
size: many
J: TRBJ2-7

CDR3: CASTTGTSDYNEQFF
DNA: TGTGCCAGCACTACCGGGACTAGCGATTACAATGAGCAGTTCTTC
D: TRBD2
V: TRBV12-3/TRBV12-4
size: many
J: TRBJ2-1

CDR3: CASSSAGGSNEQFF
DNA: TGTGCCAGCTCATCCGCGGGAGGTAGCAATGAGCAGTTCTTC
D: TRBD2
V: TRBV18
size: few
J: TRBJ2-1

CDR3: CASSLGLAGGLQFF
DNA: TGCGCCAGCAGCTTGGGACTAGCGGGAGGTTTGCAGTTCTTC
D: TRBD2
V: TRBV5-1
size: many
J: TRBJ2-1

CDR3: CSADRTGTYTDTQYF
DNA: TGCAGTGCGGACCGGACAGGGACTTACACAGATACGCAGTATTTT
D: TRBD1
V: TRBV20-1
size: many
J: TRBJ2-3

CDR3: CASSFGAGVQETQYF
DNA: TGTGCTAGCAGCTTTGGGGCGGGAGTGCAAGAGACCCAGTACTTC
D: TRBD2
V: TRBV7-7
size: many
J: TRBJ2-5

CDR3: CSARVGGNTEAFF
DNA: TGCAGTGCTAGAGTGGGGGGGAACACTGAAGCTTTCTTT
D: -
V: TRBV20-1
size: many
J: TRBJ1-1

CDR3: CASSRHGQYNQPQHF
DNA: TGTGCCAGCAGCCGACACGGACAGTACAATCAGCCCCAGCATTTT
D: -
V: TRBV5-6
size: -
J: TRBJ1-5

CDR3: CASSPMAGRSGETQYF
DNA: TGTGCCAGCAGCCCCATGGCGGGGCGTAGCGGAGAGACCCAGTACTTC
D: -
V: TRBV28
size: many
J: TRBJ2-5

CDR3: CAISDPGTTYEQYF
DNA: TGTGCCATCAGTGATCCCGGGACTACGTACGAGCAGTACTTC
D: TRBD2
V: TRBV10-3
size: many
J: TRBJ2-7

CDR3: CASSLGLSWKQYF
DNA: TGTGCCAGCAGCTTAGGCCTCTCGTGGAAGCAGTACTTC
D: -
V: TRBV11-2
size: many
J: TRBJ2-7

CDR3: CATSPEADTQYF
DNA: TGTGCCACCTCCCCCGAGGCAGATACGCAGTATTTT
D: -
V: TRBV10-3
size: many
J: TRBJ2-3

CDR3: CASRDTRGIGYNEQFF
DNA: TGTGCCAGCAGGGATACCAGGGGGATCGGATACAATGAGCAGTTCTTC
D: TRBD1
V: TRBV11-2
size: -
J: TRBJ2-1

CDR3: CASSNLDADEQYF
DNA: TGTGCCAGCAGTAACTTGGACGCCGATGAGCAGTACTTC
D: -
V: TRBV27
size: many
J: TRBJ2-7

CDR3: CASSGTSGSLRETQYF
DNA: TGTGCCAGCAGTGGGACTAGCGGGAGTTTAAGAGAGACCCAGTACTTC
D: TRBD2
V: TRBV12-3/TRBV12-4
size: many
J: TRBJ2-5

CDR3: CASSSRLGTDTQYF
DNA: TGTGCCAGCAGCTCCAGACTTGGAACAGATACGCAGTATTTT
D: -
V: TRBV7-9
size: many
J: TRBJ2-3

CDR3: CASSTGWGGAGNEQYF
DNA: TGTGCCAGCAGCACAGGGTGGGGAGGGGCTGGGAACGAGCAGTACTTC
D: -
V: TRBV6-1
size: few
J: TRBJ2-7

CDR3: CASSQGHRGDQPQHF
DNA: TGTGCCAGCAGCCAAGGACACAGGGGGGATCAGCCCCAGCATTTT
D: TRBD1
V: TRBV5-5
size: many
J: TRBJ1-5

CDR3: CASSQTTAYYEQYF
DNA: TGTGCCAGCAGCCAAACGACCGCCTACTACGAGCAGTACTTC
D: -
V: TRBV3-1
size: many
J: TRBJ2-7

CDR3: CASSQTSGQETQYF
DNA: TGTGCCAGCAGCCAAACCAGCGGACAAGAGACCCAGTACTTC
D: -
V: TRBV3-1
size: few
J: TRBJ2-5

CDR3: CATTFGGGYEQYF
DNA: TGTGCCACCACCTTCGGGGGGGGCTACGAGCAGTACTTC
D: TRBD2
V: TRBV28
size: few
J: TRBJ2-7

CDR3: CASSQVVREKLFF
DNA: TGCGCCAGCAGCCAAGTCGTAAGGGAAAAACTGTTTTTT
D: -
V: TRBV4-1
size: many
J: TRBJ1-4

CDR3: CASSLAGDVGELFF
DNA: TGTGCCAGCAGCTTGGCGGGGGATGTCGGGGAGCTGTTTTTT
D: -
V: TRBV5-5
size: -
J: TRBJ2-2

CDR3: CSAGTGSGIQYF
DNA: TGCAGTGCTGGGACAGGGTCGGGCATTCAGTACTTC
D: TRBD1
V: TRBV20-1
size: -
J: TRBJ2-4

CDR3: CASSFYGGPHQPQHF
DNA: TGTGCCAGCAGTTTTTACGGGGGCCCCCATCAGCCCCAGCATTTT
D: -
V: TRBV28
size: few
J: TRBJ1-5

CDR3: CSATGTSAYEQYF
DNA: TGCAGTGCTACCGGGACTTCAGCCTACGAGCAGTACTTC
D: -
V: TRBV20-1
size: many
J: TRBJ2-7

CDR3: CASSLETGTSSYNEQFF
DNA: TGTGCCAGCAGCTTAGAGACCGGGACTAGTTCCTACAATGAGCAGTTCTTC
D: TRBD2
V: TRBV7-2
size: many
J: TRBJ2-1

CDR3: CASSYPTGRDYEQYF
DNA: TGTGCCAGCAGTTACCCGACAGGGAGGGACTACGAGCAGTACTTC
D: -
V: TRBV6-5
size: many
J: TRBJ2-7

CDR3: CACSLVGTSGSSYNEQFF
DNA: TGTGCCTGCAGCTTGGTGGGGACTAGCGGGAGCTCCTACAATGAGCAGTTCTTC
D: TRBD2
V: TRBV5-6
size: -
J: TRBJ2-1

CDR3: CASSLPSVSGELFF
DNA: TGTGCCAGCAGCTTACCCTCCGTATCCGGGGAGCTGTTTTTT
D: -
V: TRBV9
size: many
J: TRBJ2-2

CDR3: CSASLAGGADTQYF
DNA: TGCAGTGCTTCTTTAGCGGGAGGGGCAGATACGCAGTATTTT
D: TRBD2
V: TRBV20-1
size: -
J: TRBJ2-3

CDR3: CSARGLAGLSYEQYF
DNA: TGCAGTGCTAGAGGTCTAGCGGGACTTTCCTACGAGCAGTACTTC
D: TRBD2
V: TRBV20-1
size: many
J: TRBJ2-7

CDR3: CASSGGRREHNEQFF
DNA: TGTGCCAGCAGCGGAGGACGTAGAGAGCACAATGAGCAGTTCTTC
D: -
V: TRBV7-9
size: many
J: TRBJ2-1

CDR3: CANKNRNTEAFF
DNA: TGTGCCAACAAAAACCGGAACACTGAAGCTTTCTTT
D: -
V: TRBV7-9
size: few
J: TRBJ1-1

CDR3: CASSAGTGGQPQHF
DNA: TGTGCCAGCAGTGCAGGGACAGGAGGCCAGCCCCAGCATTTT
D: TRBD1
V: TRBV27
size: many
J: TRBJ1-5

CDR3: CASSFVTGRTDTQYF
DNA: TGTGCCAGCAGTTTTGTCACAGGGCGCACAGATACGCAGTATTTT
D: -
V: TRBV28
size: many
J: TRBJ2-3

CDR3: CASSLGAERDTYEQYF
DNA: TGTGCCAGCAGCTTAGGTGCCGAGCGGGATACCTACGAGCAGTACTTC
D: TRBD2
V: TRBV7-6
size: many
J: TRBJ2-7

CDR3: CASSLSQGGETQYF
DNA: TGTGCCAGCAGTTTATCACAGGGGGGAGAGACCCAGTACTTC
D: TRBD1
V: TRBV27
size: -
J: TRBJ2-5

CDR3: CASSPLPGAGNEKLFF
DNA: TGTGCCAGCAGCCCTCTCCCGGGTGCTGGTAATGAAAAACTGTTTTTT
D: -
V: TRBV14
size: few
J: TRBJ1-4

CDR3: CASSPHRGGLNTEAFF
DNA: TGTGCCAGCAGCCCCCACAGGGGGGGCCTTAACACTGAAGCTTTCTTT
D: TRBD1
V: TRBV28
size: many
J: TRBJ1-1

CDR3: CASSQGSDRGYWPQHF
DNA: TGTGCCAGCAGCCAAGGGAGTGACAGGGGCTACTGGCCCCAGCATTTT
D: TRBD1
V: TRBV4-2
size: many
J: TRBJ1-5